This TCR beta chain came from a study of CD8+ T cells in alopecia areata. Study observations and caveats: Tofacitinib significantly brought down scalp clonality and expanded CD8+ clones among top 100. While tofacitinib was given, many expanded lesional clones persisted in scalp and blood.

Extracted from the samples, RNA was reverse transcribed into cDNA to serve as the sequencing template. Clones were sequenced by immunoSEQ multiplex PCR, and TCRdb holds only the in-frame ones, with some missing. The profile shows 80,000 to 100,000 clones, roughly 45% of them singletons. Points on this clone: What it binds is unknown.

The CDR3 is 17 residues long. Losses at the gene ends were 2 bases for V and 4 bases for J; bases not matched to a gene: 10. Germline V CDR1 and CDR2: KGHSH, LQKENI. As for treatment: oral pan-JAK inhibitor, 5-10 mg twice daily. Sorting separated CD4+ and CD8+ T cells out of PBMCs. This receptor was taken from a human donor with alopecia areata. This material consisted of CD8+ T cells sorted from blood, taken at week 24, from a patient treated with tofacitinib. The gene calls are TRBV18 and TRBJ2-2, with TRBD2 matching over 7 bases. CDR3: CASSPTTGGRVTGELFF. The CDR3, as DNA: TGTGCCAGCTCACCAACCACGGGAGGAAGGGTCACCGGGGAGCTGTTTTTT.